This record concerns one T cell receptor (beta chain) sequence. The sample comes from a study of blood T cell repertoires in COVID-19. This CDR3 region has 15 residues. Germline V lookup: CDR1 SGHNT, CDR2 YYREEE (reference sequence). Trimming left V 3 bases short and J 4 bases short, with 13 bases between. Each recovered donor of Cohort 3 presented with two negative PCRs, clearance, or symptom resolution. Original methodology: Quantification of nucleated cells was approximated via reference gene primer amplification. This table comes from immunoSEQ multiplex PCR, and its TCRdb copy is limited to in-frame clones, with some not included. V and J calls plus clone size are reproduced from that table; the DNA served to infer D and trimming. Among some 320,000 clones listed, 80% to 90% were seen once.

Material for sequencing was PBMCs or T cells enriched from blood (not recorded which). The sequence was obtained from a woman aged 30 to 39 who had recovered from COVID-19. The V call is TRBV5-4, the J call TRBJ2-2, with D perhaps matching TRBD2 (6 bases). CDR3 loop: CASSSGTLTTGELFF. CDR3 coding DNA: TGTGCCAGCAGCTCCGGGACTCTCACCACCGGGGAGCTGTTTTTT. Variable domain in full (rest from reference TRBV5-4 and TRBJ2-2): ETGVTQSPTHLIKTRGQQVTLRCSSQSGHNTVSWYQQALGQGPQFIFQYYREEENGRGNFPPRFSGLQFPNYSSELNVNALELDDSALYLCASSSGTLTTGELFFGEGSRLTVL.